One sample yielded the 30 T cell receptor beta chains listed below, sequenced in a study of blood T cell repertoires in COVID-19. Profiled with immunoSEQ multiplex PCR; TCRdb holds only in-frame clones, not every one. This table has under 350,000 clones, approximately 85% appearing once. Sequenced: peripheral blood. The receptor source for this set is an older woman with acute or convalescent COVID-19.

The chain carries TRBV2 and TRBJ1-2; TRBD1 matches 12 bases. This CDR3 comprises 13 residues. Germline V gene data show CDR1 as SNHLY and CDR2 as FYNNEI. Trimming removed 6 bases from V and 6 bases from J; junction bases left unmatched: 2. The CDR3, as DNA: TGTGCCAGCAGAGGGACAGGGGGCGATGGCTACACCTTC. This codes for CASRGTGGDGYTF.

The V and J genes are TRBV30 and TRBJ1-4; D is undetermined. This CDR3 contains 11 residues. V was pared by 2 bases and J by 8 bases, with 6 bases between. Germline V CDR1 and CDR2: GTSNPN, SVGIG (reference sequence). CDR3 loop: CAWSLREKLFF. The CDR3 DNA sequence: TGTGCCTGGAGTTTGCGGGAAAAACTGTTTTTT.

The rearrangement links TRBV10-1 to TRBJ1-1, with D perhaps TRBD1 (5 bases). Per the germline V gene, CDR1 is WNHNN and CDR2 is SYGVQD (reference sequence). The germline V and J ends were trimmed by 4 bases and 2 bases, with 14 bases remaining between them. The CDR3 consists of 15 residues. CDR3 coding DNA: TGCGCCAGCAGTGGAACCAGGGATTTTAACACTGAAGCTTTCTTT. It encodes CASSGTRDFNTEAFF.

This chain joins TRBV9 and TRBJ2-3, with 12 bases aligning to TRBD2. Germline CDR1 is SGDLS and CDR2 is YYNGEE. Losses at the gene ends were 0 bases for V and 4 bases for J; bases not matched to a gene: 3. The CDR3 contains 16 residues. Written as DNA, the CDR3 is TGTGCCAGCAGCGTAGGATCTAGCGGGGGGGCAGATACGCAGTATTTT. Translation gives CASSVGSSGGADTQYF.

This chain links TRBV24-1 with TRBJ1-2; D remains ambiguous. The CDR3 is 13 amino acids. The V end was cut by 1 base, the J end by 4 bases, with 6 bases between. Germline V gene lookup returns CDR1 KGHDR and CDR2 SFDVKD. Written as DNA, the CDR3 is TGTGCCACCAGTGATTTAAGGAGCTATGGCTACACCTTC. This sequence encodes CATSDLRSYGYTF.

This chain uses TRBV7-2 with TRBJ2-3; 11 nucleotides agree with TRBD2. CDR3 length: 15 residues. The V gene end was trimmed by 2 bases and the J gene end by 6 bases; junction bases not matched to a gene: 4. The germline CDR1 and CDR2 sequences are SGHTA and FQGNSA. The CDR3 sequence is CASSLLRTSGDTQYF. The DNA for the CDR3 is TGTGCCAGCAGCTTACTCCGGACTAGCGGGGATACGCAGTATTTT.

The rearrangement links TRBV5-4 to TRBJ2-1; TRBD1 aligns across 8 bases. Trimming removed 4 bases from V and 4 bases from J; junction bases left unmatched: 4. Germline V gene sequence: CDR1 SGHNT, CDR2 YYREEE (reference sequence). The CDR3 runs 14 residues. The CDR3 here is CASSLGQGYNEQFF. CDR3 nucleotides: TGTGCCAGCAGCCTAGGACAGGGTTACAATGAGCAGTTCTTC. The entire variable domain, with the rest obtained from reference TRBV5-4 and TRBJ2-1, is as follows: ETGVTQSPTHLIKTRGQQVTLRCSSQSGHNTVSWYQQALGQGPQFIFQYYREEENGRGNFPPRFSGLQFPNYSSELNVNALELDDSALYLCASSLGQGYNEQFFGPGTRLTVL.

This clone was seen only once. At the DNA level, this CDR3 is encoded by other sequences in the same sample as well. The CDR3 is CASSPGGEETQYF. For the CDR3, the DNA is TGTGCCAGCTCACCCGGGGGTGAGGAGACCCAGTACTTC. The chain combines TRBV18 with TRBJ2-5, with D possibly matching TRBD2 (6 bases). The CDR3 runs 13 residues. V shed 3 bases and J shed 5 bases, with 10 bases lying between them. Germline CDR1 reads KGHSH; CDR2 reads LQKENI.

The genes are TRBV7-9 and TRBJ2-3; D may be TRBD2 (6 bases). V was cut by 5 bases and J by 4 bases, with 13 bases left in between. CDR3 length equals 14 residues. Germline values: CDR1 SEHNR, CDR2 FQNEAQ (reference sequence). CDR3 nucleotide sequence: TGTGCCAGCAGCCCACCGGAGGGGCCAGATACGCAGTATTTT. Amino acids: CASSPPEGPDTQYF.

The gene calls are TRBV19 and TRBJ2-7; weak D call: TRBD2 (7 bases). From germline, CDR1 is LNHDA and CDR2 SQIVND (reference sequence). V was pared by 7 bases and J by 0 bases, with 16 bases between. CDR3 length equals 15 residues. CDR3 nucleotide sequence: TGTGCCAGTACCCGGAGGGGGGGGGACTCCTACGAGCAGTACTTC. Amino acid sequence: CASTRRGGDSYEQYF.

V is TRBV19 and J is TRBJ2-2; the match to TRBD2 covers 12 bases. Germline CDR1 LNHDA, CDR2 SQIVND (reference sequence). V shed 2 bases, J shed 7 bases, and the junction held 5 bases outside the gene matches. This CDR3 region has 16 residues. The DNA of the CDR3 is TGTGCCAGTAGTATATTGACTAGCGGGGGCAGCGGGGAGCTGTTTTTT. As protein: CASSILTSGGSGELFF.

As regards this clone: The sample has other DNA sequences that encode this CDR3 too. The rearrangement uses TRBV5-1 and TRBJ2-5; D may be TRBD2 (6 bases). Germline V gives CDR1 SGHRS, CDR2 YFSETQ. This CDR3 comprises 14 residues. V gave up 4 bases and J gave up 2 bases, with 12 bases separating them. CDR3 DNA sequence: TGCGCCAGCAGCCCTGGTGGGGGGCAAGAGACCCAGTACTTC. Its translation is CASSPGGGQETQYF.

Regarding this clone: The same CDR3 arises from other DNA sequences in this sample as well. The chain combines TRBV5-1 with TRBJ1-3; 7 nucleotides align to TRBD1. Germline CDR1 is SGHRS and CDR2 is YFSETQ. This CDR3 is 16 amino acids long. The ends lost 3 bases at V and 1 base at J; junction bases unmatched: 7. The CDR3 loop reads CASSSGQAFSGNTIYF. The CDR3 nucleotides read TGCGCCAGCAGCTCCGGACAGGCCTTTTCTGGAAACACCATATATTTT.

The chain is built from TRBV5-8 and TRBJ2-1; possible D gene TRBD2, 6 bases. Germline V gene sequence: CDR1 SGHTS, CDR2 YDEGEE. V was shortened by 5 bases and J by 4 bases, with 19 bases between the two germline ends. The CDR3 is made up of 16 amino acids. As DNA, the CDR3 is TGTGCCAGCAGAGGGCTGGTCGGGAGAGGGTACAATGAGCAGTTCTTC. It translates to CASRGLVGRGYNEQFF.

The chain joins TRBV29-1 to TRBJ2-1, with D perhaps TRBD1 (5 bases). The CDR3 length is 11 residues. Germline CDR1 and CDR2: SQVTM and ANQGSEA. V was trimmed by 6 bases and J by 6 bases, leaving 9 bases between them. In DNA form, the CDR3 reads TGCAGCGTCAGGGAATTCAATGAGCAGTTCTTC. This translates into CSVREFNEQFF.

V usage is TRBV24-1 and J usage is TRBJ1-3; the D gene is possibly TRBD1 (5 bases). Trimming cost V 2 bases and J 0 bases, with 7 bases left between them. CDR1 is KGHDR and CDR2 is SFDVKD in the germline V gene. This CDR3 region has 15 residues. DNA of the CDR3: TGTGCCACCAGTGATTACCAGGGCTCTGGAAACACCATATATTTT. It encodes CATSDYQGSGNTIYF.

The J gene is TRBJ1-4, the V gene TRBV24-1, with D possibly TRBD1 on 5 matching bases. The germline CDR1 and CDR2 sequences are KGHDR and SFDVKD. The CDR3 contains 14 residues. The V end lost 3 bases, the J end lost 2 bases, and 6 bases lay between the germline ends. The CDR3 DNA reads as TGTGCCACCAGTGATGGGACTACTAATGAAAAACTGTTTTTT. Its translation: CATSDGTTNEKLFF.

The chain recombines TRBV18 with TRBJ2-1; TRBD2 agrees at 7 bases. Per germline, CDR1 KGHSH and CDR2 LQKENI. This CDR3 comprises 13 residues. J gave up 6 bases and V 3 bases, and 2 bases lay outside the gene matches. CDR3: CASSPGGGNEQFF. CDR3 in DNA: TGTGCCAGCTCACCGGGGGGGGGCAATGAGCAGTTCTTC.

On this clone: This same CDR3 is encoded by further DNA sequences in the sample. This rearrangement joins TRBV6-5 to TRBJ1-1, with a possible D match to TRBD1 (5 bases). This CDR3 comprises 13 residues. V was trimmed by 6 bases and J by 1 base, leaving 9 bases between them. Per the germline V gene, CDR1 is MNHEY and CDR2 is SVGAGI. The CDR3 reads CASRLTGNTEAFF. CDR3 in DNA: TGTGCCAGCAGACTTACAGGGAACACTGAAGCTTTCTTT.

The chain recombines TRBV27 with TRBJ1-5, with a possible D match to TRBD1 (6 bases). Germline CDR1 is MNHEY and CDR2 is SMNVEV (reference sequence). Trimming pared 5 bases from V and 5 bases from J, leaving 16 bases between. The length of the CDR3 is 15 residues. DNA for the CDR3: TGTGCCAGCAGTGACTCCGGGACAACTGATCAGCCCCAGCATTTT. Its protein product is CASSDSGTTDQPQHF.

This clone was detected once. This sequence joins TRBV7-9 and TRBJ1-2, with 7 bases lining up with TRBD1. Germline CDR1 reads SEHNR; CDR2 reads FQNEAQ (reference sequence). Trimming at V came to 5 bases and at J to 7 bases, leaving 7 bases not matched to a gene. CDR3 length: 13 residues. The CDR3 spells CASSPQGMGGYTF. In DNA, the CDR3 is TGTGCCAGCAGCCCACAGGGGATGGGTGGCTACACCTTC.

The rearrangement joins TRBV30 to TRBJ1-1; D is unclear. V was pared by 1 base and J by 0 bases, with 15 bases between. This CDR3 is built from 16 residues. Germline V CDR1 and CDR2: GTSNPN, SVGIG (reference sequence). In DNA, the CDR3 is TGTGCCTGGAGTGGAGGCGAATCCTTCATGAACACTGAAGCTTTCTTT. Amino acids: CAWSGGESFMNTEAFF. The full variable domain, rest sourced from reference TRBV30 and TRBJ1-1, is SQTIHQWPATLVQPVGSPLSLECTVEGTSNPNLYWYRQAAGRGLQLLFYSVGIGQISSEVPQNLSASRPQDRQFILSSKKLLLSDSGFYLCAWSGGESFMNTEAFFGQGTRLTVV.

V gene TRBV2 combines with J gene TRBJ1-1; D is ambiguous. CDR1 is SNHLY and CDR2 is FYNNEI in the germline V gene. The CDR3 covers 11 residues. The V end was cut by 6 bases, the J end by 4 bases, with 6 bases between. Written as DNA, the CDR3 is TGTGCCAGCAGGTCGGGCACTGAAGCTTTCTTT. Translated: CASRSGTEAFF.

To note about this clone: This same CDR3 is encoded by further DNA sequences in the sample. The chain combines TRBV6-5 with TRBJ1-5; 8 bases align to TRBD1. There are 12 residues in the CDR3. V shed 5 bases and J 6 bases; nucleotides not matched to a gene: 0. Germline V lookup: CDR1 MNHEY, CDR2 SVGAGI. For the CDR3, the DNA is TGTGCCAGCAGTACAGGGGGTCAGCCCCAGCATTTT. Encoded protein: CASSTGGQPQHF.

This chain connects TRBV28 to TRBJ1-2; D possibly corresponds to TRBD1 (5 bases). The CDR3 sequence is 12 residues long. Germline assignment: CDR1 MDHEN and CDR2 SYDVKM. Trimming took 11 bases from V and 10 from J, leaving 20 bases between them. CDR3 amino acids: CASSSGMFAYTF. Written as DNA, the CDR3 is TGTGCCTCAAGTTCAGGGATGTTTGCCTACACCTTC.

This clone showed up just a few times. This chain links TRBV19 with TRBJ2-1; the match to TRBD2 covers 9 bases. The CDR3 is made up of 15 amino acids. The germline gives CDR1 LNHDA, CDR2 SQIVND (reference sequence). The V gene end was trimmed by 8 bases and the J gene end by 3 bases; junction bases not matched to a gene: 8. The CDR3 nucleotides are TGTGCCAGTGCCGCGTTAGCGGGGGACTACAATGAGCAGTTCTTC. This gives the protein CASAALAGDYNEQFF.

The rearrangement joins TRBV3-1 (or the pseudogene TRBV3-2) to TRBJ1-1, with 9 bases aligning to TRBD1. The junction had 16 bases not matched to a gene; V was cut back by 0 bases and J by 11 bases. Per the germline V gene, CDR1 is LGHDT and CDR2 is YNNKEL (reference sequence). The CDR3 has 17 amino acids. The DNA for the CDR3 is TGTGCCAGCAGCCAAGAAGGGGGACAGGGTCCTCCCCAGAAGGCTTTCTTT. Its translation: CASSQEGGQGPPQKAFF.

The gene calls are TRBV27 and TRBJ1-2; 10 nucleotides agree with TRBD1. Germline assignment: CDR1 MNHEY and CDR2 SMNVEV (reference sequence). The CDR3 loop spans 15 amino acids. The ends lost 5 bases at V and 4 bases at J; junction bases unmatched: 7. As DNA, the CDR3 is TGTGCCAGCAGTCCCCGGGACAGGGGATCCTATGGCTACACCTTC. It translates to CASSPRDRGSYGYTF.

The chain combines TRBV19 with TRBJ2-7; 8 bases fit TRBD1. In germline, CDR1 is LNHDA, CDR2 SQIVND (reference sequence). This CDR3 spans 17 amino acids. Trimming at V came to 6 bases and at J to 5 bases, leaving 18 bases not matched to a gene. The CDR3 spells CASRRTGSGGSAHEQYF. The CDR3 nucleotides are TGTGCCAGTAGGAGGACAGGGTCTGGAGGTTCAGCACACGAGCAGTACTTC.

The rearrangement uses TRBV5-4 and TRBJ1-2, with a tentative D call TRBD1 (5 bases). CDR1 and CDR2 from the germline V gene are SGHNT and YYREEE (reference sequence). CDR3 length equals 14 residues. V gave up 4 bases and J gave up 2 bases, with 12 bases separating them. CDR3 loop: CASSKQALNYGYTF. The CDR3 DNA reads TGTGCCAGCAGCAAACAGGCACTCAACTATGGCTACACCTTC.